The 6 T cell receptor beta chains listed next were all sequenced from one sample in a study of cytomegalovirus exposure and HLA in healthy donors. PCR involved 60 Vbeta and 13 Jbeta primers. Sequencing was performed with immunoSEQ multiplex PCR; in TCRdb, only in-frame clones are kept and a portion is missing. This sample has more than 100,000 clones, with more than 75% found just once. Sequencing was performed on PBMCs. Receptors were obtained from a woman aged 45-65 years in good health and CMV-seropositive.

The gene calls are TRBV28 and TRBJ1-2; 7 nucleotides match TRBD1. Unmatched junction bases numbered 16, after V lost 10 bases and J lost 8 bases. CDR3 length equals 14 residues. Germline V gene sequence: CDR1 MDHEN, CDR2 SYDVKM. The CDR3 DNA sequence: TGTGCCATCCTCGGGAGGGGGCGGGGGGGAGGCTACACCTTC. It yields the protein CAILGRGRGGGYTF.

The chain combines TRBV29-1 with TRBJ2-1, with D possibly TRBD2 on 6 matching bases. This CDR3 is 13 amino acids long. Germline CDR1 reads SQVTM; CDR2 reads ANQGSEA. V was pared by 3 bases and J by 7 bases, with 13 bases between. The DNA for the CDR3 is TGCAGCGTTGATCGAACTAGCCGTAATGAGCAGTTCTTC. The encoded protein is CSVDRTSRNEQFF.

Worth noting for this clone: The same CDR3 is also encoded by other DNA sequences in this sample. This chain links TRBV7-9 with TRBJ1-2, with TRBD1 as a possible D gene (6 bases). The germline V gene encodes CDR1 SEHNR and CDR2 FQNEAQ (reference sequence). V lost 3 bases, J lost 5 bases, and 10 bases lay in between. This CDR3 spans 13 amino acids. CDR3 sequence reads: CASSLGQGYGYTF. The CDR3 coding sequence is TGTGCCAGCAGCTTGGGGCAGGGGTATGGCTACACCTTC.

This chain uses TRBV29-1 with TRBJ1-1, with D tentatively TRBD1 (5 bases). The V and J ends lost 6 bases and 1 base respectively, with 15 bases between them. Germline V gene sequence: CDR1 SQVTM, CDR2 ANQGSEA. The CDR3 length is 14 residues. CDR3 amino acids: CSVGGEPANTEAFF. In DNA, the CDR3 is TGCAGCGTCGGGGGGGAGCCAGCGAACACTGAAGCTTTCTTT.

The chain uses TRBV7-9 and TRBJ2-2; 7 bases align to TRBD1. This CDR3 contains 14 residues. Germline assignment: CDR1 SEHNR and CDR2 FQNEAQ (reference sequence). V shed 4 bases, J shed 8 bases, and the junction held 7 bases outside the gene matches. This CDR3 is CASSSGQARGELFF. The CDR3 nucleotides are TGTGCCAGCAGCTCCGGACAGGCGAGAGGGGAGCTGTTTTTT.

This clone was recorded only once. The chain recombines TRBV19 with TRBJ1-5; 7 bases map to TRBD1. This CDR3 region has 15 residues. The germline V gene has CDR1 LNHDA and CDR2 SQIVND (reference sequence). J was trimmed by 0 bases and V by 10 bases; bases with no gene match: 9. CDR3 bases: TGTGCCACCTTGGACAGGCATTATAGCAATCAGCCCCAGCATTTT. Protein product: CATLDRHYSNQPQHF.